The entry that follows covers one TCR beta chain sequence. The target antigen is unknown. This sample is drawn from a study of vaccination and CD4 T cells after COVID-19. Study context: Overlapping spike peptides served as the stimulus for the cells. These peptides came from SARS-CoV-2 and from the common cold coronaviruses HCoV-NL63, HCoV-OC43 and HCoV-229E.

CDR3 size: 15 residues. J gave up 10 bases and V 3 bases, and 10 bases lay outside the gene matches. Germline V lookup: CDR1 GTSNPN, CDR2 SVGIG (reference sequence). Sequencing of DNA taken from cultured CD4+ T cells relied on the Oncomine TCR Beta short-read assay. TCRdb reprocessed the PCR reads via MiXCR and lists one record per CDR3 protein. The table shows roughly 15,000 distinct CDR3 sequences, with about 30% occurring only once. Described treatment: approximately 11-day PBMC culture with coronavirus spike peptide pools or control peptides (ViraFEST assay). IL-2 at about 9.3 IU/ml and peptide pools at 9 to 10 ug/ml were added to PBMCs cultured at two million per well.

The source of this sequence is a human donor who had recovered from COVID-19. The chain has TRBV30 and TRBJ1-6, with TRBD1 identical over 9 bases. Material for sequencing was CD4+ T cells from blood, cultured in vitro. The CDR3 coding sequence is TGTGCCTGGAGAGCCCTAGACAGGGGGTACTCACCCCTCCACTTT. Amino acids: CAWRALDRGYSPLHF.